Below, 22 T cell receptor beta chains from the same sample are listed, as sequenced in a study of T cells in Graves' hyperthyroidism and ophthalmopathy. Amplified TCR beta CDR3 regions came from RNA transcripts. During a first-round RT-PCR of the TCR CDR3, the HTBI primer set was used. MiXCR, run by TCRdb on the multiplex PCR reads, gives a single entry per CDR3 protein. Of nearly 600,000 distinct CDR3 sequences listed, about 15% are singletons. Sequencing was carried out using blood. The receptors come from a woman younger than 45 with Graves' hyperthyroidism that later progressed to Graves' ophthalmopathy.

This clonotype was counted only a few times. The chain is built from TRBV12-3 or TRBV12-4 and TRBJ2-2; D is ambiguous. The CDR3 is 11 residues long. Deletions cut 5 bases from V and 12 bases from J, with 10 bases between. The CDR3 spells CASSHSRKLFF. CDR3 in DNA: TGTGCCAGCAGTCATTCACGGAAGCTGTTTTTT.

A few counts support this clonotype. The chain is built from TRBV20-1 and TRBJ2-3; 9 positions match TRBD2. V gave up 2 bases and J gave up 0 bases; unmatched junction bases: 6. The CDR3 is 16 residues long. From germline, CDR1 is DFQATT and CDR2 SNEGSKA (reference sequence). CDR3 nucleotides: TGCAGTGCTAGAACCTCTAGCGGGGCTAGCACAGATACGCAGTATTTT. Residues: CSARTSSGASTDTQYF.

This clonotype was observed at least ten times. The chain recombines TRBV7-6 with TRBJ2-2; D is unclear. The CDR3 totals 13 residues. V lost 1 base to trimming and J lost 6 bases, with 6 bases between them. The germline V gene encodes CDR1 SGHVS and CDR2 FNYEAQ. CDR3 residues: CASSLEFAGELFF. The CDR3 nucleotides are TGTGCCAGCAGCTTAGAATTCGCCGGGGAGCTGTTTTTT.

A remark on this clonotype: The junction differs from germline at one of its ends, possibly a read error. The gene calls are TRBV3-1 and TRBJ2-1, with D unresolved. The CDR3 has 14 residues. Germline V gene data show CDR1 as LGHDT and CDR2 as YNNKEL (reference sequence). CDR3 in DNA: TGCGCCAGCAGCCAAGAAGATCAGTACAATGAGCAGTTCTTC. This codes for CASSQEDQYNEQFF.

This clonotype was seen repeatedly, ten times or more. V gene TRBV11-2 combines with J gene TRBJ2-1; TRBD2 matches at 11 bases. V was pared by 5 bases and J by 8 bases, with 5 bases of the junction left unmatched. CDR1 is SGHAT and CDR2 is FQNNGV in the germline V gene. The CDR3 covers 14 residues. The CDR3 nucleotides are TGTGCCAGCAGCCTTAGCGGGAGGGGCGATGAGCAGTTCTTC. Translation: CASSLSGRGDEQFF. Supplemented by reference TRBV11-2 and TRBJ2-1, the full variable domain reads EAGVAQSPRYKIIEKRQSVAFWCNPISGHATLYWYQQILGQGPKLLIQFQNNGVVDDSQLPKDRFSAERLKGVDSTLKIQPAKLEDSAVYLCASSLSGRGDEQFFGPGTRLTVL.

This clonotype has a count of ten or more. The chain is built from TRBV6-1 and TRBJ1-2; 7 nucleotides agree with TRBD1. The V gene end was trimmed by 4 bases and the J gene end by 6 bases; junction bases not matched to a gene: 11. CDR3 length: 15 amino acids. The germline V gene encodes CDR1 MNHNS and CDR2 SASEGT. CDR3 region: CASSVSAGGIDGYTF. The DNA for the CDR3 is TGTGCCAGCAGTGTATCGGCAGGGGGAATTGATGGCTACACCTTC.

Only a few counts were recorded for this clonotype. V gene TRBV11-3 combines with J gene TRBJ2-2; 12 bases are shared with TRBD2. The CDR3 contains 15 residues. After removal of 6 bases from V and 7 bases from J, the junction contained 6 bases not matched to a gene. The germline gives CDR1 SGHNT, CDR2 YENEEA. The CDR3 region has the DNA TGTGCCAGCAGGACTAGCGGGAGCGTGGACGGGGAGCTGTTTTTT. Its translation is CASRTSGSVDGELFF.

This clonotype was seen a handful of times. The rearrangement uses TRBV19 and TRBJ1-1, with 7 bases aligning to TRBD1. The CDR3 extends over 15 amino acids. With 7 bases clipped from V and 0 bases from J, the junction kept 8 bases outside the gene matches. The V gene's germline CDR1 is LNHDA and CDR2 SQIVND (reference sequence). The DNA for the CDR3 is TGTGCCAGTACCTCGCAGGGGGATCTGAACACTGAAGCTTTCTTT. Translated: CASTSQGDLNTEAFF.

This clonotype was seen more than once but under ten times. One end of the junction does not line up with germline, which may come from a read error. The CDR3 coding sequence is TGTGCCAGCAGCCCCGGCGGACCTAAAACTCTCTTT. It codes for CASSPGGPKTLF. This rearrangement joins TRBV7-2 to TRBJ1-1; D call uncertain. CDR3 length equals 12 residues. Per the germline V gene, CDR1 is SGHTA and CDR2 is FQGNSA.

The chain recombines TRBV7-9 with TRBJ2-7; 9 nucleotides agree with TRBD1. The V and J ends lost 1 base and 7 bases, in that order; junction bases with no gene match: 8. Per the germline V gene, CDR1 is SEHNR and CDR2 is FQNEAQ (reference sequence). This CDR3 comprises 15 residues. For the CDR3, the DNA is TGTGCCAGCAGCTTAGAAAGGACAGGGGTGGGTGAGCAGTACTTC. Protein product: CASSLERTGVGEQYF.

This clonotype was observed at least ten times. This chain uses TRBV10-3 with TRBJ2-7; D not resolved. Per germline, CDR1 ENHRY and CDR2 SYGVKD. V shed 4 bases and J shed 4 bases, with 8 bases lying between them. The CDR3 totals 12 residues. The chain's CDR3 is CAISVLGYEQYF. Written as DNA, the CDR3 is TGTGCCATCAGTGTTCTGGGATACGAGCAGTACTTC.

V gene TRBV12-3 or TRBV12-4 combines with J gene TRBJ1-1; no definite D call. V gave up 1 base and J gave up 4 bases, with 10 bases separating them. The CDR3 is 14 residues long. The CDR3 here is CASSLGRRSTEAFF. The CDR3 bases are TGTGCCAGCAGTTTAGGACGGCGTTCCACTGAAGCTTTCTTT.

The table lists this clonotype with many counts. A single base separates this from a much larger clone, so it may be a read error. The rearrangement uses TRBV27 and TRBJ2-1; TRBD2 might be the D (6 bases). V lost 4 bases to trimming and J lost 2 bases, with 9 bases between them. Germline V gene data show CDR1 as MNHEY and CDR2 as SMNVEV (reference sequence). CDR3 size: 14 residues. DNA of the CDR3: TGTGCCAGCAGTTCCGGGAGCACCTACAATGAGCAGTTCTTC. Residues: CASSSGSTYNEQFF.

This clonotype was counted ten times or more. The chain carries TRBV6-1 and TRBJ1-2; maybe TRBD1 (6 bases). The CDR3 sequence is 15 residues long. Trimming cost V 5 bases and J 3 bases, with 16 bases left between them. Germline V gene lookup returns CDR1 MNHNS and CDR2 SASEGT. CDR3 DNA sequence: TGTGCCAGCAGTCCCCTAGGGGGGACCTACTATGGCTACACCTTC. Translated, it gives CASSPLGGTYYGYTF.

This clonotype was seen ten or more times. This rearrangement joins TRBV24-1 to TRBJ1-2; 11 nucleotides align to TRBD1. The CDR3 runs to 15 residues. With V trimmed by 5 bases and J by 1 base, 2 bases remained unmatched. Germline lookup yields CDR1 KGHDR and CDR2 SFDVKD. The CDR3 region has the DNA TGTGCCACCAGTGCCGGGACAGGGGGTAACTATGGCTACACCTTC. Translated, it gives CATSAGTGGNYGYTF.

The V gene is TRBV11-3, the J gene TRBJ1-4; D gene unclear. This CDR3 region has 15 residues. Trimming cost V 5 bases and J 6 bases, with 16 bases left between them. CDR1 SGHNT and CDR2 YENEEA come from the germline V gene. CDR3 amino acids: CASSPMAGGDEKLFF. CDR3 bases: TGTGCCAGCAGCCCCATGGCAGGTGGTGATGAAAAACTGTTTTTT.

About this clonotype itself: One base away lies a much larger clone, so this may be a sequencing read error. This rearrangement joins TRBV28 to TRBJ1-6; D might be TRBD1 (6 bases). The germline V gene encodes CDR1 MDHEN and CDR2 SYDVKM. V was cut by 3 bases and J by 10 bases, with 10 bases left in between. This CDR3 has 13 residues. In DNA, the CDR3 is TGTGCCAGCAGTTTGGGACACACCTCACCCCTCCACTTT. Protein product: CASSLGHTSPLHF. The full variable domain, with the rest looked up from reference TRBV28 and TRBJ1-6, is DVKVTQSSRYLVKRTGEKVFLECVQDMDHENMFWYRQDPGLGLRLIYFSYDVKMKEKGDIPEGYSVSREKKERFSLILESASTNQTSMYLCASSLGHTSPLHFGNGTRLTVT.

This clonotype was observed a handful of times. CDR3 amino acids: CASSPPGTGVSLAKNIQYF. The CDR3 DNA reads TGTGCCAGCTCACCACCCGGGACAGGGGTATCCTTAGCCAAAAACATTCAGTACTTC. This chain links TRBV18 with TRBJ2-4; 10 bases line up with TRBD1. Per the germline V gene, CDR1 is KGHSH and CDR2 is LQKENI. The V segment lost 0 bases and the J segment 0 bases; nucleotides outside the gene matches: 8. The CDR3 sequence is 19 residues long.

There are many counts of this clonotype. The CDR3 DNA reads as TGCAGTGCTACGAGGACTAGCGGGAGTATCCCAGATACGCAGTATTTT. Encoded protein: CSATRTSGSIPDTQYF. This sequence joins TRBV20-1 and TRBJ2-3; 13 bases map to TRBD2. Germline V gene data show CDR1 as DFQATT and CDR2 as SNEGSKA (reference sequence). The CDR3 consists of 16 residues. With 4 bases clipped from V and 4 bases from J, the junction kept 8 bases outside the gene matches.

This clonotype was observed many times. V usage is TRBV9 and J usage is TRBJ2-7; 10 bases are shared with TRBD1. Germline CDR1 is SGDLS and CDR2 is YYNGEE. The CDR3 covers 18 residues. The V gene end was trimmed by 4 bases and the J gene end by 4 bases; junction bases not matched to a gene: 17. The CDR3 DNA reads as TGTGCCAGCAGCACGAGGGACAGGGGAAACGTTCGAACATACGAGCAGTACTTC. It specifies CASSTRDRGNVRTYEQYF.

This clonotype showed up many times. The chain joins TRBV6-1 to TRBJ2-2; D not resolved. Trimming stripped 4 bases from V and 3 bases from J, with 6 bases between. Germline CDR1 reads MNHNS; CDR2 reads SASEGT. This CDR3 comprises 13 residues. Here the CDR3 DNA reads TGTGCCAGCAGTGGAAGGGACACCGGGGAGCTGTTTTTT. Its protein product is CASSGRDTGELFF.

The V gene is TRBV11-2, the J gene TRBJ2-2; TRBD2 agrees at 11 bases. CDR3 length equals 19 residues. Germline-derived CDR1 and CDR2 are SGHAT and FQNNGV. Germline trimming cut 6 bases from V and 0 bases from J; bases unmatched to any gene: 12. The CDR3 region is CASRLIAGGLTANTGELFF. Here the CDR3 DNA reads TGTGCCAGCAGATTGATAGCGGGAGGGCTGACTGCGAACACCGGGGAGCTGTTTTTT.